This T cell receptor beta chain was retrieved from a study of blood T cell repertoires in COVID-19. The junction had 4 bases not matched to a gene; V was cut back by 0 bases and J by 2 bases. CDR1 SGDLS and CDR2 YYNGEE come from the germline V gene. The CDR3 sequence is 15 residues long. In the original analysis: Quantification of nucleated cells was approximated via reference gene primer amplification. The protocol was immunoSEQ multiplex PCR, while the TCRdb copy is restricted to in-frame clones and leaves out a portion. V, J and clone size are taken as reported in that table, and D and trimming were inferred from the DNA itself. The data show 300,000 or so clones, with over 75% seen just once and under 1.3% held by the top ten. This clone has only a few counts.

This clonotype was sampled from a woman aged 30 to 39 who had recovered from COVID-19. Sequences were obtained from PBMCs or T cells enriched from blood (not recorded which). This chain connects TRBV9 to TRBJ2-7; 8 bases line up with TRBD2. CDR3 protein: CASSVAPAGAYEQYF. For the CDR3, the DNA is TGTGCCAGCAGCGTAGCACCAGCGGGGGCCTACGAGCAGTACTTC.